This TCR beta chain appears in the sequencing data of a study of T cells after yellow fever vaccination. TCRdb recomputed calls from the 5' RACE reads with MiXCR, one row per CDR3 protein. In the table there are about 430,000 distinct CDR3 sequences, around 20% of which are singletons. The CDR3 has 15 amino acids. V lost 5 bases and J 0 bases, leaving 11 bases between the germline ends. From germline, CDR1 is SGHAT and CDR2 FQNNGV. This clonotype came up a few times. The clonotype was recovered from a young man who received the YFV17D yellow fever vaccine. The material sequenced was PBMCs, taken before the yellow fever booster vaccination. The chain employs TRBV11-2 and TRBJ2-4, with no clear D. The CDR3 region is CASSRPGLAKNIQYF. The CDR3 DNA reads as TGTGCCAGCAGCCGGCCCGGGTTAGCCAAAAACATTCAGTACTTC.